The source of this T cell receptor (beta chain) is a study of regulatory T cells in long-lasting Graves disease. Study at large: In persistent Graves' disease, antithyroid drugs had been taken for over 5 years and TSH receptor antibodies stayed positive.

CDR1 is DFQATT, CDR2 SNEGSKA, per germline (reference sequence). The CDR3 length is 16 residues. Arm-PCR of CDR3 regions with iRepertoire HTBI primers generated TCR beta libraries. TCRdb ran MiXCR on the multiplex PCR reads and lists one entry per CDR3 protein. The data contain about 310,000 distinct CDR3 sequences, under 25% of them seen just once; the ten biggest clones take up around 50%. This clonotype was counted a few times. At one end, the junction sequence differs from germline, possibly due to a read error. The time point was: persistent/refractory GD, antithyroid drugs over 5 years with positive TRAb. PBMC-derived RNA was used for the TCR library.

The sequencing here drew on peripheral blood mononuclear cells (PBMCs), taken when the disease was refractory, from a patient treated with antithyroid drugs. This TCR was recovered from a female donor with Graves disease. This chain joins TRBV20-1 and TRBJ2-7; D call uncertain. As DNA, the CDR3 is TGCAGTGCTAGAGATCTTGACTCGACCTTCTCCTACGAGCGGTACTTC. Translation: CSARDLDSTFSYERYF.